Listed below are T cell receptor beta chains from one sample, sequenced in a study of cytotoxic CD8 clonotypes in ibrutinib-treated CLL. Repertoires were generated with immunoSEQ multiplex PCR, while TCRdb's copy carries only in-frame clones and drops some. The sample contains under 30,000 clones, approximately 80% of which appear only once. The sample here was PBMCs, taken after 36 months of ibrutinib treatment. These receptors all stem from a human donor with chronic lymphocytic leukemia. Both conserved end residues are part of each CDR3. The D gene is left open where the match is weak. Clone size is stated in some rows and not others, as once, few, many or a class when expanded.

.	TRBV2	TRBJ2-7	.	CASETIPTYEQYF	TGTGCCAGCGAGACTATCCCCACCTACGAGCAGTACTTC
.	TRBV4-1	TRBJ2-7	.	CASSQAGGSYEQYF	TGCGCCAGCAGCCAAGCAGGGGGGTCCTACGAGCAGTACTTC
few	TRBV18	TRBJ1-1	TRBD1	CASSTMTGINTEAFF	TGTGCCAGCTCAACGATGACAGGGATTAACACTGAAGCTTTCTTT
.	TRBV11-2	TRBJ2-1	.	CASSLDRVNEQFF	TGTGCCAGCAGCTTAGATCGGGTCAATGAGCAGTTCTTC
.	TRBV11-2	TRBJ2-5	.	CASSSLIKETQYF	TGTGCCAGCAGCTCCCTCATAAAAGAGACCCAGTACTTC
.	TRBV30	TRBJ2-5	.	CAWSVRLPQETQYF	TGTGCCTGGAGTGTACGTCTCCCCCAAGAGACCCAGTACTTC
.	TRBV6-8	TRBJ1-4	TRBD1	CASELMGTGLEKLFF	TGTGCCAGCGAGTTAATGGGGACAGGGCTTGAAAAACTGTTTTTT
.	TRBV7-8	TRBJ2-7	.	CASSPEVYYYEQYF	TGTGCCAGCAGCCCGGAAGTGTATTACTACGAGCAGTACTTC
.	TRBV27	TRBJ1-6	TRBD1	CASSLLTGGSNSPLHF	TGTGCCAGCAGTTTATTGACAGGGGGATCCAATTCACCCCTCCACTTT
medium-sized	TRBV5-1	TRBJ1-1	.	CASRQGQLNTEAFF	TGCGCCAGCAGACAAGGACAGTTAAACACTGAAGCTTTCTTT
once	TRBV10-3	TRBJ2-6	.	CAISEPGAGANVLTF	TGTGCCATCAGTGAGCCCGGGGCTGGGGCCAACGTCCTGACTTTC
.	TRBV2	TRBJ1-1	.	CASAEGSEAFF	TGTGCCAGCGCCGAGGGGTCTGAAGCTTTCTTT
few	TRBV7-9	TRBJ2-5	.	CASSFSLQETQYF	TGTGCCAGCAGCTTTTCCCTCCAAGAGACCCAGTACTTC
.	TRBV7-3	TRBJ1-2	TRBD1	CASSFRTGELYGYTF	TGTGCCAGCAGCTTTAGGACAGGGGAGCTCTATGGCTACACCTTC
.	TRBV9	TRBJ1-2	.	CASSVEGRGQPPYYGYTF	TGTGCCAGCAGCGTAGAAGGCAGGGGTCAACCTCCGTACTATGGCTACACCTTC
.	TRBV5-1	TRBJ2-5	.	CASSLGLMGGLKETQYF	TGCGCCAGCAGCTTGGGGCTGATGGGGGGACTCAAAGAGACCCAGTACTTC
.	TRBV19	TRBJ1-2	.	CASSIRTENYGYTF	TGTGCCAGTAGTATCCGGACAGAGAACTATGGCTACACCTTC
.	TRBV9	TRBJ2-1	TRBD1	CASSAQGATMGHEQFF	TGTGCCAGCAGCGCGCAGGGGGCGACAATGGGGCATGAGCAGTTCTTC
.	TRBV18	TRBJ2-2	.	CASSPPSYGELFF	TGTGCCAGCTCACCACCAAGTTACGGGGAGCTGTTTTTT
.	TRBV9	TRBJ1-6	.	CASSRIGGYHPSSYNSPLHF	TGTGCCAGCAGTCGTATTGGAGGGTATCACCCGAGCTCCTATAATTCACCCCTCCACTTT
.	TRBV29-1	TRBJ1-2	.	CSVDSGSYGYTF	TGCAGCGTTGACTCGGGAAGCTATGGCTACACCTTC
.	TRBV5-1	TRBJ2-1	.	CASSLPAEGYNEQFF	TGCGCCAGCAGCCTTCCCGCGGAAGGGTACAATGAGCAGTTCTTC